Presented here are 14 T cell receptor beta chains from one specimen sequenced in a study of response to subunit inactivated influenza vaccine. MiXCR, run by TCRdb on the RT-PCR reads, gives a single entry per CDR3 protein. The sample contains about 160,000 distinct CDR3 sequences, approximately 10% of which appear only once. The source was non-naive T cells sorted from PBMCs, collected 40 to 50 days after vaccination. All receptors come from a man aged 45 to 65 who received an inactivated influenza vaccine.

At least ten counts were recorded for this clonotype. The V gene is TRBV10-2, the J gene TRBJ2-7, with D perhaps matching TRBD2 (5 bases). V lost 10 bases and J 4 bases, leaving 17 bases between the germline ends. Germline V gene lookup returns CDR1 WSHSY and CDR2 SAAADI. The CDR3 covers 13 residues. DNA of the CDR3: TGCGCCACTGTCCGGGATCCCAATTACGAGCAGTACTTC. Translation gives CATVRDPNYEQYF.

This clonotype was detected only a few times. The CDR3 loop is CASSLRGYGYTF. DNA of the CDR3: TGTGCCAGCAGTCTCAGGGGCTATGGCTACACCTTC. The genes are TRBV6-5 and TRBJ1-2, with D perhaps TRBD1 (6 bases). The V gene's germline CDR1 is MNHEY and CDR2 SVGAGI. Deletions cut 5 bases from V and 4 bases from J, with 8 bases between. The CDR3 extends over 12 amino acids.

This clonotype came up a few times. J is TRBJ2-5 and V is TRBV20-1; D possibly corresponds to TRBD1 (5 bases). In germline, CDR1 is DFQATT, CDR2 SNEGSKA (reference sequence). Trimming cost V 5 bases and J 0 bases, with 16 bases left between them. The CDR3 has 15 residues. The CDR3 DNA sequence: TGCAGTGCTCTCCCTGGGCGCAGGGACCAAGAGACCCAGTACTTC. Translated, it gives CSALPGRRDQETQYF.

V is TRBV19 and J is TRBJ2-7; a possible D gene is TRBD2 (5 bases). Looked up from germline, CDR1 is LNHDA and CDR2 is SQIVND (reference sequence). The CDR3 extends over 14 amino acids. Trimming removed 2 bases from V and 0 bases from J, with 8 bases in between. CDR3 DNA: TGTGCCAGTAGTATAAAGCGGTACTCCTACGAGCAGTACTTC. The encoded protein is CASSIKRYSYEQYF. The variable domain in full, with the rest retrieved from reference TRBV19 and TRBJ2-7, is DGGITQSPKYLFRKEGQNVTLSCEQNLNHDAMYWYRQDPGQGLRLIYYSQIVNDFQKGDIAEGYSVSREKKESFPLTVTSAQKNPTAFYLCASSIKRYSYEQYFGPGTRLTVT.

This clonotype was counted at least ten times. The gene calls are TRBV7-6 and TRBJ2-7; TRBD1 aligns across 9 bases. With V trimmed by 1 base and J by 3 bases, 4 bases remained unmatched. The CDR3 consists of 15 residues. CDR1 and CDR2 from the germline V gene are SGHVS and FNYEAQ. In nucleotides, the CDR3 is TGTGCCAGCAGCTTAGAGGACAGGGGAAACTACGAGCAGTACTTC. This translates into CASSLEDRGNYEQYF. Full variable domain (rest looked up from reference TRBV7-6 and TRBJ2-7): GAGVSQSPRYKVTKRGQDVALRCDPISGHVSLYWYRQALGQGPEFLTYFNYEAQQDKSGLPNDRFSAERPEGSISTLTIQRTEQRDSAMYRCASSLEDRGNYEQYFGPGTRLTVT.

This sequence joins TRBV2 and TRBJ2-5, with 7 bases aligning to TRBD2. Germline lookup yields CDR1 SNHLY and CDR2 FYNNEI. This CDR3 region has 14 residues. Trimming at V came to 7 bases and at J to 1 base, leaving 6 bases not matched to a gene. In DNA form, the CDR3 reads TGTGCCAGCAATCACCTAGCGGTCCAAGAGACCCAGTACTTC. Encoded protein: CASNHLAVQETQYF.

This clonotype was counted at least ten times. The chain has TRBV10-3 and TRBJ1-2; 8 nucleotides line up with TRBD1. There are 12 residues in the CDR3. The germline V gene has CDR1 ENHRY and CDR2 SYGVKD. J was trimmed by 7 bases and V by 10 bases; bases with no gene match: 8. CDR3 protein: CATTGGLRGYTF. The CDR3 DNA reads TGTGCCACCACAGGGGGTCTGCGTGGCTACACCTTC.

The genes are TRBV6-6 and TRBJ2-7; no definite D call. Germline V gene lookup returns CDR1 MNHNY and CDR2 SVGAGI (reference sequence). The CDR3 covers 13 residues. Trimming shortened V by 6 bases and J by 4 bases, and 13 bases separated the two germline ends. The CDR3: CASSWVPQYEQYF. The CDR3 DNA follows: TGTGCCAGCAGCTGGGTTCCTCAATACGAGCAGTACTTC.

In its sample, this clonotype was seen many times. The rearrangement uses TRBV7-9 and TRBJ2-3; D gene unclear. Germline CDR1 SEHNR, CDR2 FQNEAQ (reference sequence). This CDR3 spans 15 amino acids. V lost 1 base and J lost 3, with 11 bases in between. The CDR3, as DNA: TGTGCCAGCAGCTTAGAACAAGGGTGGACAGATACGCAGTATTTT. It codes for CASSLEQGWTDTQYF.

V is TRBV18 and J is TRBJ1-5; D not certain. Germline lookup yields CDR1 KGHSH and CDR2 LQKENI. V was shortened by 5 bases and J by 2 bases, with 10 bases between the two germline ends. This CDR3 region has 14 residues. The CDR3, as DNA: TGTGCCAGCTCAGCGAATAAGGGCAATCAGCCCCAGCATTTT. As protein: CASSANKGNQPQHF. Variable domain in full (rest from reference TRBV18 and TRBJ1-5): NAGVMQNPRHLVRRRGQEARLRCSPMKGHSHVYWYRQLPEEGLKFMVYLQKENIIDESGMPKERFSAEFPKEGPSILRIQQVVRGDSAAYFCASSANKGNQPQHFGDGTRLSIL.

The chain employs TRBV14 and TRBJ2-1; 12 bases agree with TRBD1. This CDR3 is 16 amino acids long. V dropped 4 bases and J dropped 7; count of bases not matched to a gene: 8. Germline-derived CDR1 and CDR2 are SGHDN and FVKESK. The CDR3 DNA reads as TGTGCCAGCAGCCGATTACCGGGACAGGGGGCGAATGAGCAGTTCTTC. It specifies CASSRLPGQGANEQFF. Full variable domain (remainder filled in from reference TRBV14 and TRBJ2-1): EAGVTQFPSHSVIEKGQTVTLRCDPISGHDNLYWYRRVMGKEIKFLLHFVKESKQDESGMPNNRFLAERTGGTYSTLKVQPAELEDSGVYFCASSRLPGQGANEQFFGPGTRLTVL.

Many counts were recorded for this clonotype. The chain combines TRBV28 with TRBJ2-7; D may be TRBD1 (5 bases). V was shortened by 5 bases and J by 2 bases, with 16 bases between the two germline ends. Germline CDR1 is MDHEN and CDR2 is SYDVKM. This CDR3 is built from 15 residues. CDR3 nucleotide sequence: TGTGCCAGCAGTACCCAGGGTGACGGCCCCTACGAGCAGTACTTC. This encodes CASSTQGDGPYEQYF.

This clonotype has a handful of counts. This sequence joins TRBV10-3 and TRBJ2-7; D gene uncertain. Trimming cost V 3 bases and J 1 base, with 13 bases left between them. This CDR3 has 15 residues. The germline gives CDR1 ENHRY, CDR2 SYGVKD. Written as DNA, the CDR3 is TGTGCCATCAGTGAAGGTTTGCTGGGGTCCTACGAGCAGTACTTC. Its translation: CAISEGLLGSYEQYF.

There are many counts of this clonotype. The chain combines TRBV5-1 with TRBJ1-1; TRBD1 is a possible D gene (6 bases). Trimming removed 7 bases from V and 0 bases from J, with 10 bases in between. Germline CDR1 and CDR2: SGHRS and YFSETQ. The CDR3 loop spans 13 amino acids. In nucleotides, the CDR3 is TGCGCCAGCGGGGACACTATGAACACTGAAGCTTTCTTT. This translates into CASGDTMNTEAFF.